The entry that follows covers one T cell receptor beta chain sequence. The PCR ran on 60 Vbeta and 13 Jbeta primers. Repertoires were generated with immunoSEQ multiplex PCR, while TCRdb's copy carries only in-frame clones and drops some. The table has under 200,000 clones, around 79% seen once. This entry belongs to a study of cytomegalovirus exposure and HLA in healthy donors. The CDR3 spans 15 residues. Trimming removed 3 bases at V and 0 bases at J, with 6 bases between. Per the germline V gene, CDR1 is MNHNY and CDR2 is SVGAGI (reference sequence). This clonotype originated in a female donor in good health and CMV-seronegative. Sequencing used PBMCs. This rearrangement joins TRBV6-6 to TRBJ2-6, with D perhaps matching TRBD1 (5 bases). The DNA for the CDR3 is TGTGCCAGCAGTTATGACAGCTCTGGGGCCAACGTCCTGACTTTC. Its translation is CASSYDSSGANVLTF.